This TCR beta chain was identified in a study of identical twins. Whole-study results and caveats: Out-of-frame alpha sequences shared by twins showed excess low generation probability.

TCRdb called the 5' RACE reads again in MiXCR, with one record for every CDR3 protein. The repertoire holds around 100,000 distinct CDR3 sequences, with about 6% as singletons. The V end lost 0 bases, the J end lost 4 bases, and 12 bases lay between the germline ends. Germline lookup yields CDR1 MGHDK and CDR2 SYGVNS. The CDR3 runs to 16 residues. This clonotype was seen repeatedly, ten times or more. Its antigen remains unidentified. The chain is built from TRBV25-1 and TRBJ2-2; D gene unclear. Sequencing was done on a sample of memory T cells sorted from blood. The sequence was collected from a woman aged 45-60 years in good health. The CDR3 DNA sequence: TGTGCCAGCAGTGAATATATCTCCGGGCCCACCGGGGAGCTGTTTTTT. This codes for CASSEYISGPTGELFF.